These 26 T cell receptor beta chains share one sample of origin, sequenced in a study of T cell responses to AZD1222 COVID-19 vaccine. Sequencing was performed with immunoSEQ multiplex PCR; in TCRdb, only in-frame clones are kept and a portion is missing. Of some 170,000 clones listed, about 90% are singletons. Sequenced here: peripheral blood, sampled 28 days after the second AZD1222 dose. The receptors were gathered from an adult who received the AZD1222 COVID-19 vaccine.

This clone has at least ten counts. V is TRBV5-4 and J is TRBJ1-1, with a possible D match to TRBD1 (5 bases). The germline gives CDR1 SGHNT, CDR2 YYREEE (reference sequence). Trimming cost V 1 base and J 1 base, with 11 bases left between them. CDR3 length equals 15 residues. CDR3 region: CASSLLGRENTEAFF. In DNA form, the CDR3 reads TGTGCCAGCAGCTTGTTGGGCAGGGAGAACACTGAAGCTTTCTTT. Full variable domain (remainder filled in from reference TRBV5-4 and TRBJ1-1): ETGVTQSPTHLIKTRGQQVTLRCSSQSGHNTVSWYQQALGQGPQFIFQYYREEENGRGNFPPRFSGLQFPNYSSELNVNALELDDSALYLCASSLLGRENTEAFFGQGTRLTVV.

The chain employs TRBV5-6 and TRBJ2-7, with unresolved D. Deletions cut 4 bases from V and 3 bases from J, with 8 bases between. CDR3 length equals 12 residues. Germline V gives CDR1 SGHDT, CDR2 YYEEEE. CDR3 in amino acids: CASSHRSYEQYF. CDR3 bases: TGTGCCAGCAGCCACCGGAGCTACGAGCAGTACTTC.

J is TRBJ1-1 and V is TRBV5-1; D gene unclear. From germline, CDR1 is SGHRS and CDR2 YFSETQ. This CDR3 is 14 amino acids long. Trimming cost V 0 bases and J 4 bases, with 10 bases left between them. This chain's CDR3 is CASSLGPGGTEAFF. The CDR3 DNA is TGCGCCAGCAGCTTGGGGCCGGGTGGCACTGAAGCTTTCTTT.

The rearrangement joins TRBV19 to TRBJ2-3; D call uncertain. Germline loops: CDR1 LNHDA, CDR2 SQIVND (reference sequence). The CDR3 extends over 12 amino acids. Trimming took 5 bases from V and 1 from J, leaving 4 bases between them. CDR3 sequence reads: CASSLGTDTQYF. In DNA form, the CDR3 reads TGTGCCAGTAGTCTGGGCACAGATACGCAGTATTTT.

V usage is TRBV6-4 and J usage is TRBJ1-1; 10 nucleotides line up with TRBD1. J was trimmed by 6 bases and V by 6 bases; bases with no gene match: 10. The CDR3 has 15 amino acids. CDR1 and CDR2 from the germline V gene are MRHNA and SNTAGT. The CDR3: CASRDDRGLKSEAFF. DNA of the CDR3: TGTGCCAGCAGGGACGACAGGGGGCTAAAGTCTGAAGCTTTCTTT.

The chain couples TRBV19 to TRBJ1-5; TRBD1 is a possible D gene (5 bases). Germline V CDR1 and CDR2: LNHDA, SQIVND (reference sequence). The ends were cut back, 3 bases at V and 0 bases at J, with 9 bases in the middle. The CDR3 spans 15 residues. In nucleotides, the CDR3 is TGTGCCAGTAGTATGACAGCGGATAGCAATCAGCCCCAGCATTTT. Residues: CASSMTADSNQPQHF.

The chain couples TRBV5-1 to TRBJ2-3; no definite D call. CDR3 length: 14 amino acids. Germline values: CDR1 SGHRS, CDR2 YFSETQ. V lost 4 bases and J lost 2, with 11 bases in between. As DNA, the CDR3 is TGCGCCAGCAGCCCATTTGTGGCCACAGATACGCAGTATTTT. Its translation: CASSPFVATDTQYF.

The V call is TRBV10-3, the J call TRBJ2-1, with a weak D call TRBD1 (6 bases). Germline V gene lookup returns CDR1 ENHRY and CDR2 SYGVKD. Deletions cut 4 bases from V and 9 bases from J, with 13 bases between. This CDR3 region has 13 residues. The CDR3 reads CAISASGGPEQFF. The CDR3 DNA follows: TGTGCCATCAGTGCGAGTGGGGGCCCTGAGCAGTTCTTC.

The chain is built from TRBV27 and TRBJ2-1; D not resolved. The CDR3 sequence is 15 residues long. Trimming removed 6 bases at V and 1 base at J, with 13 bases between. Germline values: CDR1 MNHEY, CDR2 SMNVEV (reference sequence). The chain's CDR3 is CASSLSSVSYNEQFF. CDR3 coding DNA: TGTGCCAGCAGCCTGTCCTCCGTGTCCTACAATGAGCAGTTCTTC.

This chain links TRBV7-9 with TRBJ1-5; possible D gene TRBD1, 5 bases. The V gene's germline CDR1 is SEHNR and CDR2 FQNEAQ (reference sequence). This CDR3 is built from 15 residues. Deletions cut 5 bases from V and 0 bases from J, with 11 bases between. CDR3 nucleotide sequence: TGTGCCAGCAGCGCAGAGGGGAATAGCAATCAGCCCCAGCATTTT. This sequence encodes CASSAEGNSNQPQHF.

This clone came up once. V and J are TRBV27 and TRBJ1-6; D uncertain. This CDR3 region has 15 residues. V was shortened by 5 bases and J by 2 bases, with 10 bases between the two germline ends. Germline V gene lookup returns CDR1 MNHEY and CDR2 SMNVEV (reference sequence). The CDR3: CASSREGPYNSPLHF. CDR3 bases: TGTGCCAGCAGTCGGGAGGGCCCCTATAATTCACCCCTCCACTTT.

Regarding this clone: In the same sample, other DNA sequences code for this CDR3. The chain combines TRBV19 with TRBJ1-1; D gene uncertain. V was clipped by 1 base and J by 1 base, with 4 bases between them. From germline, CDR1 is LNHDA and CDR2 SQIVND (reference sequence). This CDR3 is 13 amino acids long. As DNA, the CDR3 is TGTGCCAGTAGTATAGGGGGGAACACTGAAGCTTTCTTT. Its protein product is CASSIGGNTEAFF.

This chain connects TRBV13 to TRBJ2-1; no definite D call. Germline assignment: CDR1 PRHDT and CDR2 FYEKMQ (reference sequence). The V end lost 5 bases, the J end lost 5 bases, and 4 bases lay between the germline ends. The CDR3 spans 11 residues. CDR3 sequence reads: CASSPHNEQFF. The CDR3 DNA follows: TGTGCCAGCAGCCCACACAATGAGCAGTTCTTC.

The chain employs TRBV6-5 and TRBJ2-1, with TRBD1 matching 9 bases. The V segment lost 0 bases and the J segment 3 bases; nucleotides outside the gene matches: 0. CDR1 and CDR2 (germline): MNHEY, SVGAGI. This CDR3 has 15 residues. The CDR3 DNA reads TGTGCCAGCAGTTACTCGACAGGGGGCTACAATGAGCAGTTCTTC. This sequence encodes CASSYSTGGYNEQFF.

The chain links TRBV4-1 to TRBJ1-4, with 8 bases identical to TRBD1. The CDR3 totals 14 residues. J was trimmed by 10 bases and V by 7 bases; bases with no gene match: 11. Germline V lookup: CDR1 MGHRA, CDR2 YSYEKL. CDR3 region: CASMSTQGAGKLFF. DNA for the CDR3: TGCGCCAGCATGTCAACCCAGGGGGCCGGAAAACTGTTTTTT.

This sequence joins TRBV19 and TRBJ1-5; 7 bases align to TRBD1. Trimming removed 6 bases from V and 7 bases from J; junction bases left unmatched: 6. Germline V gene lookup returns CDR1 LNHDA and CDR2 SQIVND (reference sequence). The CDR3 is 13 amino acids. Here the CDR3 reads CASRRQGEQPQHF. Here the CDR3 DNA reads TGTGCCAGTAGGAGACAGGGAGAGCAGCCCCAGCATTTT.

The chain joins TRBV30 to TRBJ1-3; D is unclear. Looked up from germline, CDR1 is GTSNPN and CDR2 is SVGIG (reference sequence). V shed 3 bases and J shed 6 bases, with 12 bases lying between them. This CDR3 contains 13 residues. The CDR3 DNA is TGTGCCTGGAGAGAAAGGCAGCTAAACACCATATATTTT. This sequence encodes CAWRERQLNTIYF. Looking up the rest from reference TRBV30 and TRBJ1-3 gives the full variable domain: SQTIHQWPATLVQPVGSPLSLECTVEGTSNPNLYWYRQAAGRGLQLLFYSVGIGQISSEVPQNLSASRPQDRQFILSSKKLLLSDSGFYLCAWRERQLNTIYFGEGSWLTVV.

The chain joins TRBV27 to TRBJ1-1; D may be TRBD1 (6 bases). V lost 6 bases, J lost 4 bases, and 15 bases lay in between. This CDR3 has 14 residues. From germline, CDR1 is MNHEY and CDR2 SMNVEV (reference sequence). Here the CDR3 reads CASSPGGPGTEAFF. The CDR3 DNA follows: TGTGCCAGCAGCCCTGGGGGCCCGGGCACTGAAGCTTTCTTT.

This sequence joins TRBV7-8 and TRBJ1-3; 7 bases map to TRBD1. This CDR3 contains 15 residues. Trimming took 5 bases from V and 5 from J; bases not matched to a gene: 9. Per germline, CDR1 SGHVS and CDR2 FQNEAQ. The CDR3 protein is CASSPLTGRRNTIYF. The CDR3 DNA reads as TGTGCCAGCAGCCCACTGACAGGGCGCAGAAACACCATATATTTT. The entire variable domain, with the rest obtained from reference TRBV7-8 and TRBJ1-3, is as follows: GAGVSQSPRYKVAKRGQDVALRCDPISGHVSLFWYQQALGQGPEFLTYFQNEAQLDKSGLPSDRFFAERPEGSVSTLKIQRTQQEDSAVYLCASSPLTGRRNTIYFGEGSWLTVV.

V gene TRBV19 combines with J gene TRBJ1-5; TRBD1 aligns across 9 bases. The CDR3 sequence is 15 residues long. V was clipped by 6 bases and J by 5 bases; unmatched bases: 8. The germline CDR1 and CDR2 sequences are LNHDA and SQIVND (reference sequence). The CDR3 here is CASRDIQGAYQPQHF. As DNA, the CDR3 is TGTGCCAGTAGGGACATACAGGGGGCTTATCAGCCCCAGCATTTT.

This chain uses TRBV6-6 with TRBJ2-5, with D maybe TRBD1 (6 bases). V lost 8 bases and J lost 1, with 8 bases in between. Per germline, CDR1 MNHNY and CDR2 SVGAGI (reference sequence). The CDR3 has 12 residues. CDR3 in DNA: TGTGCCAGCTGCAGGGGCCAAGAGACCCAGTACTTC. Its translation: CASCRGQETQYF.

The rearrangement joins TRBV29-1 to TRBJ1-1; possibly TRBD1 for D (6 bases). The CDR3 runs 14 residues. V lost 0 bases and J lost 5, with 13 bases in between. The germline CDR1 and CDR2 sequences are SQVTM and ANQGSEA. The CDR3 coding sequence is TGCAGCGTTGAAGACTGGGGGGGCTGGACTGAAGCTTTCTTT. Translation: CSVEDWGGWTEAFF.

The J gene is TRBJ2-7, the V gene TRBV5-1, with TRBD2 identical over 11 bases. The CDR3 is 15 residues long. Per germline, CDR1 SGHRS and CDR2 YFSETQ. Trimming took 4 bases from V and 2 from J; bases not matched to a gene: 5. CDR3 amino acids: CASSPGLAEPYEQYF. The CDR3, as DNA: TGCGCCAGCAGCCCGGGACTAGCGGAGCCCTACGAGCAGTACTTC.

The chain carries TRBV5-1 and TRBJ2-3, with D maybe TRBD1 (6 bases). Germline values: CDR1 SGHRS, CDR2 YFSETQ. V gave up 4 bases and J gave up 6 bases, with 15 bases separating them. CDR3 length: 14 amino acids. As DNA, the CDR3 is TGCGCCAGCAGCCCCGGACAGCCGGCGGATACGCAGTATTTT. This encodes CASSPGQPADTQYF.

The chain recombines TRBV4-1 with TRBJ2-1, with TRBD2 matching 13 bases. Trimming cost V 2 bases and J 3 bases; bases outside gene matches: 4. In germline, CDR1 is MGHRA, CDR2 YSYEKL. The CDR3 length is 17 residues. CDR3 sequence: CASSQPGLAGDYNEQFF. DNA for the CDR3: TGCGCCAGCAGCCAACCCGGACTAGCGGGGGACTACAATGAGCAGTTCTTC.

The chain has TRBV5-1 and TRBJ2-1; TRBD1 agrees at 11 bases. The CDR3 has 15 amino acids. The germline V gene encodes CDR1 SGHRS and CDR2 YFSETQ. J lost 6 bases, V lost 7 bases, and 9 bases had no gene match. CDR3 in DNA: TGCGCCAGCGGAATTGGACAGGGGGCGATCAATGAGCAGTTCTTC. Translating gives CASGIGQGAINEQFF. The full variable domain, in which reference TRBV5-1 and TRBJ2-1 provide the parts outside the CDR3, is KAGVTQTPRYLIKTRGQQVTLSCSPISGHRSVSWYQQTPGQGLQFLFEYFSETQRNKGNFPGRFSGRQFSNSRSEMNVSTLELGDSALYLCASGIGQGAINEQFFGPGTRLTVL.